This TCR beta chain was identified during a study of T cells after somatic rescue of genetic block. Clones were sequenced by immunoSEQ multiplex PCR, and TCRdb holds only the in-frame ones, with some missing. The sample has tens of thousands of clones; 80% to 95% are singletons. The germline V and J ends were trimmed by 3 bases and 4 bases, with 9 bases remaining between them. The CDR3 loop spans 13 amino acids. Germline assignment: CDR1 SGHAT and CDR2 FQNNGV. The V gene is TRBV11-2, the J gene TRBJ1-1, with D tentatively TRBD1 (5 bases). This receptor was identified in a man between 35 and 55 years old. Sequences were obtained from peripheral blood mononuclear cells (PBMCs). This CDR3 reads CASSFSGITEAFF. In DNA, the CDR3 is TGTGCCAGCAGCTTCTCAGGGATCACTGAAGCTTTCTTT.